A single sample gave rise to the 21 T cell receptor beta chains below, sequenced in a study of identical twins. Each CDR3 protein gets one entry after TCRdb re-called the 5' RACE reads with MiXCR. The table includes 1.5 million to 2 million distinct CDR3 sequences, 25% to 35% detected once. Sample: cord blood. These receptors were obtained from a newborn girl in good health.

This clonotype was recorded a few times. The V and J genes are TRBV7-9 and TRBJ1-2; D is undetermined. V was trimmed by 5 bases and J by 4 bases, leaving 11 bases between them. The V gene's germline CDR1 is SEHNR and CDR2 FQNEAQ (reference sequence). The CDR3 runs to 13 residues. Here the CDR3 reads CASSAGPVYGYTF. The DNA for the CDR3 is TGTGCCAGCAGCGCCGGGCCTGTCTATGGCTACACCTTC.

The V and J genes are TRBV4-1 and TRBJ2-3; D is uncertain. This CDR3 is built from 14 residues. Germline V gene data show CDR1 as MGHRA and CDR2 as YSYEKL. The germline V and J ends were trimmed by 1 base and 6 bases, with 11 bases remaining between them. The CDR3 DNA is TGCGCCAGCAGCCAAGGACCCTCACCCGATACGCAGTATTTT. Protein sequence: CASSQGPSPDTQYF.

Only a few counts were recorded for this clonotype. The chain has TRBV9 and TRBJ2-7, with D perhaps matching TRBD2 (7 bases). V was cut by 0 bases and J by 4 bases, with 14 bases left in between. CDR3 length equals 15 residues. From germline, CDR1 is SGDLS and CDR2 YYNGEE. CDR3 sequence (DNA): TGTGCCAGCAGCGTAGGTGGGGGGGCGGTATACGAGCAGTACTTC. Translated, it gives CASSVGGGAVYEQYF. Together with reference TRBV9 and TRBJ2-7, the CDR3 gives the full variable domain: DSGVTQTPKHLITATGQRVTLRCSPRSGDLSVYWYQQSLDQGLQFLIQYYNGEERAKGNILERFSAQQFPDLHSELNLSSLELGDSALYFCASSVGGGAVYEQYFGPGTRLTVT.

This clonotype was picked up many times. The chain carries TRBV4-2 and TRBJ1-2; 9 bases are shared with TRBD1. This CDR3 has 14 residues. Germline-derived CDR1 and CDR2 are LGHNA and YNFKEQ. With V trimmed by 1 base and J by 8 bases, 5 bases remained unmatched. The CDR3 loop is CASSQGTGVDGYTF. The DNA for the CDR3 is TGTGCCAGCAGCCAAGGGACAGGGGTGGACGGCTACACCTTC.

The chain carries TRBV28 and TRBJ2-5, with D possibly matching TRBD1 (5 bases). The CDR3 loop spans 16 amino acids. The germline V gene has CDR1 MDHEN and CDR2 SYDVKM. The ends were cut back, 5 bases at V and 1 base at J, with 17 bases in the middle. CDR3 amino acids: CASSLTVTRAQETQYF. The CDR3 nucleotides read TGTGCCAGCAGTCTCACCGTCACCAGGGCCCAAGAGACCCAGTACTTC. Supplemented by reference TRBV28 and TRBJ2-5, the full variable domain reads DVKVTQSSRYLVKRTGEKVFLECVQDMDHENMFWYRQDPGLGLRLIYFSYDVKMKEKGDIPEGYSVSREKKERFSLILESASTNQTSMYLCASSLTVTRAQETQYFGPGTRLLVL.

This clonotype was seen only a few times. V is TRBV2 and J is TRBJ2-1; 9 positions agree with TRBD1. CDR3 length: 14 residues. Trimming took 7 bases from V and 4 from J; bases not matched to a gene: 5. Looked up from germline, CDR1 is SNHLY and CDR2 is FYNNEI. In DNA form, the CDR3 reads TGTGCCAGCATTGAGACAGGGGGATACAATGAGCAGTTCTTC. Protein sequence: CASIETGGYNEQFF.

The CDR3 here is CASSQEGTWETQYF. CDR3 DNA: TGTGCCAGCAGCCAAGAGGGCACATGGGAGACCCAGTACTTC. This chain joins TRBV3-1 and TRBJ2-5; D gene uncertain. V lost 0 bases and J 5 bases, leaving 10 bases between the germline ends. The V gene's germline CDR1 is LGHDT and CDR2 YNNKEL (reference sequence). The CDR3 totals 14 residues.

The V call is TRBV20-1, the J call TRBJ1-5; the D gene is possibly TRBD1 (6 bases). V lost 5 bases and J lost 12, with 23 bases in between. The CDR3 spans 14 residues. Germline assignment: CDR1 DFQATT and CDR2 SNEGSKA (reference sequence). This CDR3 is CSAPGHNFYQGQHF. Written as DNA, the CDR3 is TGCAGTGCTCCGGGACATAATTTTTATCAGGGCCAGCATTTT.

The CDR3 coding sequence is TGTGCCAGCAGCTTATTCCCCCGGACTACCTCAAAAGAGACCCAGTACTTC. Its translation: CASSLFPRTTSKETQYF. This chain links TRBV11-2 with TRBJ2-5, with D maybe TRBD2 (6 bases). Trimming took off 2 bases at V and 3 bases at J, with 19 bases between the two ends. Germline lookup yields CDR1 SGHAT and CDR2 FQNNGV. The CDR3 consists of 17 residues.

This sequence joins TRBV9 and TRBJ2-7, with 9 bases aligning to TRBD1. The CDR3 covers 16 residues. Germline V gene sequence: CDR1 SGDLS, CDR2 YYNGEE. Trimming took 4 bases from V and 2 from J; bases not matched to a gene: 10. CDR3 coding DNA: TGTGCCAGCAGCCCCGGGACAGGGAAGGGAACCTACGAGCAGTACTTC. This sequence encodes CASSPGTGKGTYEQYF.

Concerning this clonotype: A much larger clone differs by one base, so this may be a read error. The V gene is TRBV12-3 or TRBV12-4, the J gene TRBJ2-1; D perhaps matches TRBD1 (6 bases). V dropped 7 bases and J dropped 13 bases, with 14 bases sitting between them. The CDR3 has 11 residues. CDR3 nucleotides: TGTGCCAGCACCGTAGGGACATTTCAGTTCTTC. Amino acid sequence: CASTVGTFQFF.

Concerning this clonotype itself: The germline gene is not matched at one end of the junction; a read error may be the cause. The V call is TRBV5-1, the J call TRBJ2-3; D may be TRBD1 (5 bases). CDR3 length: 14 amino acids. Germline CDR1 reads SGHRS; CDR2 reads YFSETQ. The CDR3 DNA sequence: TGCGCCAGCAGCCCCGGACGTAGCACAGGTACGCAGTATTTT. Encoded protein: CASSPGRSTGTQYF.

V gene TRBV4-1 combines with J gene TRBJ2-1; D may be TRBD2 (6 bases). Germline CDR1 reads MGHRA; CDR2 reads YSYEKL. V lost 1 base to trimming and J lost 0 bases, with 16 bases between them. CDR3 length: 18 amino acids. The CDR3 spells CASSQGGRAGSSYNEQFF. CDR3 nucleotides: TGCGCCAGCAGCCAAGGTGGTCGGGCGGGGAGCTCCTACAATGAGCAGTTCTTC.

Regarding this clonotype: Relative to the germline gene, one junction end is altered; a read error may explain this. The chain links TRBV27 to TRBJ1-2, with D possibly TRBD1 on 6 matching bases. Germline V gene sequence: CDR1 MNHEY, CDR2 SMNVEV (reference sequence). The CDR3 extends over 14 amino acids. The CDR3: CASSPWQGHYGHTF. CDR3 sequence (DNA): TGTGCCAGCAGTCCCTGGCAGGGACACTATGGCCACACCTTC.

This clonotype has a handful of counts. The rearrangement uses TRBV27 and TRBJ1-4; D gene unclear. CDR1 MNHEY and CDR2 SMNVEV come from the germline V gene (reference sequence). Trimming removed 5 bases from V and 3 bases from J, with 13 bases in between. The CDR3 loop spans 15 amino acids. For the CDR3, the DNA is TGTGCCAGCAGTCCCCGGTCGATGGCTAATGAAAAACTGTTTTTT. Amino acids: CASSPRSMANEKLFF. The whole variable domain, filled in from reference TRBV27 and TRBJ1-4, reads EAQVTQNPRYLITVTGKKLTVTCSQNMNHEYMSWYRQDPGLGLRQIYYSMNVEVTDKGDVPEGYKVSRKEKRNFPLILESPSPNQTSLYFCASSPRSMANEKLFFGSGTQLSVL.

This clonotype was seen only a few times. Germline and junction disagree at one end, which may indicate a read error. V gene TRBV12-3 or TRBV12-4 combines with J gene TRBJ1-4; D is possibly TRBD1 (6 bases). The CDR3 runs 16 residues. The CDR3 is CASRRSQGGTNERLFF. Written as DNA, the CDR3 is TGTGCCAGCAGGCGATCACAGGGTGGAACTAATGAAAGACTGTTTTTT.

For the CDR3, the DNA is TGTGCCAGCACCTTTACTAGCGGGAAGGGGACCGGGGAGCTGTTTTTT. Translated: CASTFTSGKGTGELFF. The chain has TRBV9 and TRBJ2-2; 10 bases align to TRBD2. Germline V gene sequence: CDR1 SGDLS, CDR2 YYNGEE. V dropped 6 bases and J dropped 5; count of bases not matched to a gene: 10. This CDR3 spans 16 amino acids.

The rearrangement links TRBV9 to TRBJ2-3, with TRBD2 matching 9 bases. Germline trimming cut 0 bases from V and 4 bases from J; bases unmatched to any gene: 3. Germline loops: CDR1 SGDLS, CDR2 YYNGEE. The CDR3 runs 15 residues. The CDR3 loop reads CASSVAPSGADTQYF. The CDR3, as DNA: TGTGCCAGCAGCGTAGCCCCTAGCGGGGCAGATACGCAGTATTTT.

This clonotype has just a few counts. Relative to the germline gene, one junction end is altered; a read error may explain this. This chain links TRBV7-2 with TRBJ2-3; tentative D call: TRBD2 (5 bases). The CDR3 covers 15 residues. Germline loops: CDR1 SGHTA, CDR2 FQGNSA. CDR3 loop: CASSLARVGPDTQYF. In DNA, the CDR3 is TGTGCTAGCAGCTTAGCGCGTGTAGGGCCAGATACGCAGTATTTT.

V is TRBV10-3 and J is TRBJ1-2, with TRBD1 matching 8 bases. CDR3 length: 15 amino acids. With V trimmed by 7 bases and J by 4 bases, 11 bases remained unmatched. Germline CDR1 is ENHRY and CDR2 is SYGVKD. The CDR3 loop is CAITQNPTGGYGYTF. CDR3 DNA sequence: TGTGCCATCACCCAAAACCCAACAGGGGGCTATGGCTACACCTTC.

A few counts support this clonotype. This chain uses TRBV9 with TRBJ2-1; D uncertain. Trimming removed 0 bases from V and 6 bases from J, with 10 bases in between. The length of the CDR3 is 14 residues. Germline V CDR1 and CDR2: SGDLS, YYNGEE. The DNA for the CDR3 is TGTGCCAGCAGCGTAGAAGGAAGTTCCAATGAGCAGTTCTTC. As protein: CASSVEGSSNEQFF.